The rows below give T cell receptor beta chains drawn from one sample of a study of cytomegalovirus exposure and HLA in healthy donors. Profiled with immunoSEQ multiplex PCR; TCRdb holds only in-frame clones, not every one. The data contain 140,000 or so clones, about 87% of them singletons. The sequenced sample was PBMCs. These receptors originate from a woman under 40 in good health and CMV-seropositive. Both conserved end residues are trimmed from each CDR3.

V gene	J gene	CDR3 protein
TRBV6-6	TRBJ2-3	ASRKRGGPADTQY
TRBV10-3	TRBJ2-1	AISDASRASYNEQF
TRBV6-5	TRBJ1-1	ASSYQTGTDTEAF
TRBV4-1	TRBJ2-1	ASSQVARGNEQF
TRBV11-3	TRBJ2-1	ASSTRPGEGSYNEQF
TRBV12-5	TRBJ2-1	ASGLAGGRNEQF
TRBV15	TRBJ2-7	ATSSRSSYEQY
TRBV6-6	TRBJ2-5	ASSSYSGRVETQY
TRBV7-9	TRBJ2-7	ASSFLSGQGFYEQY
TRBV11-2	TRBJ2-3	ASSPPGVTDTQY
TRBV28	TRBJ1-1	ASSLGGTGGTEAF
TRBV6-1	TRBJ2-1	ASRSSSNEQF
TRBV6-5	TRBJ1-2	ASSPPGDYGYT
TRBV28	TRBJ2-1	ASSLTGDEQF
TRBV5-4	TRBJ2-5	ASSARTGGPEETQY
TRBV5-1	TRBJ2-5	ASSPGPGAETQY
TRBV11-2	TRBJ2-1	ASSPGQGPYNEQF
TRBV6-1	TRBJ2-4	ASSEARGGVNIQY
TRBV2	TRBJ1-4	ASRGQAEKLF
TRBV15	TRBJ2-5	ATSGGREIETQY
TRBV11-2	TRBJ2-2	ASSPLQGFGELF
TRBV15	TRBJ2-7	ATSRDKGSSYEQY
TRBV7-8	TRBJ2-1	ASSSREGLGNEQF
TRBV2	TRBJ1-6	ASRVGSPLH
TRBV5-1	TRBJ2-2	ASTKRPRPGQSNPEELF
TRBV6-5	TRBJ2-4	ASSYGGKNIQY
TRBV29-1	TRBJ2-7	SGWDRGFEQY
TRBV6-1	TRBJ2-2	ASSEQGLGAGELF
TRBV7-9	TRBJ1-2	ASSPVNRDGDGYT
TRBV10-1	TRBJ2-7	ASRKEPRDGRTSGDTYEQY
TRBV5-1	TRBJ2-1	ASSLATSGNNEQF
TRBV6-7	TRBJ2-1	ASSYSPGRGAVSSYNEQF
TRBV15	TRBJ2-7	ATSRARGGEYEQY
TRBV7-9	TRBJ2-7	AGQGGNEQY
TRBV18	TRBJ2-7	ASSPSGAYEQY
TRBV18	TRBJ1-4	ASSPRTLATNEKLF
TRBV13	TRBJ2-7	ASSLGQGRLYEQY
TRBV5-1	TRBJ2-1	ASSIQGIGYGNEQF
TRBV5-8	TRBJ2-7	ASSHALGVSSYEQY
TRBV28	TRBJ2-7	ASHGTGGVYEQY
TRBV11-2	TRBJ2-2	ASSLSSGSRDGELF
TRBV13	TRBJ2-3	ASSPTGQGTDTQY
TRBV27	TRBJ2-7	ASSLTAFPSYEQY
TRBV5-6	TRBJ2-3	ASSLPSDTQY
TRBV15	TRBJ2-2	ATSPVRDRGNGELF
TRBV5-1	TRBJ2-7	ASSSTAGAMGEQY
TRBV11-2	TRBJ2-2	ASSNRDRNTGELF
TRBV5-1	TRBJ1-2	ASSKRTGLSYGYT
TRBV5-1	TRBJ2-7	ASSPGTGGYEQY